This T cell receptor (beta chain) was identified during a study of prognosis after radiotherapy for stage I lung cancer. Looking at the study overall: Medically, all non-small cell lung cancer patients were deemed inoperable.

V lost 6 bases and J lost 3, with 18 bases in between. Germline V lookup: CDR1 LNHDA, CDR2 SQIVND (reference sequence). The CDR3 is 15 residues long. This clonotype was detected many times. Its antigen is unknown. Overall study findings and caveats: Patients with and without metastases reportedly differed in TRBV and TRBJ gene usage frequencies.

Every member of the patient group was node-negative on CT and PET/CT (none had prior chemotherapy, radiotherapy or other malignancies). Genomic DNA was subjected to two-round multiplex PCR for amplification of TCR beta CDR3. Gene-specific TRBV and TRBJ primers were used in PCR round one. MiXCR, run by TCRdb on the multiplex PCR reads, gives a single entry per CDR3 protein. The sample has fewer than 50,000 distinct CDR3 sequences, roughly 25% seen once. Source: PBMCs, taken before or after stereotactic body radiation therapy (not recorded which). This clonotype was sampled from a donor aged 50 or older with non-small cell lung cancer. The V gene is TRBV19, the J gene TRBJ2-7; D may correspond to TRBD1 or TRBD2 (5 bases each). For the CDR3, the DNA is TGTGCCAGTAGATTACAGGAAGGGGCGGGCTACGAGCAGTACTTC. It is translated as CASRLQEGAGYEQYF. Full variable domain (rest looked up from reference TRBV19 and TRBJ2-7): DGGITQSPKYLFRKEGQNVTLSCEQNLNHDAMYWYRQDPGQGLRLIYYSQIVNDFQKGDIAEGYSVSREKKESFPLTVTSAQKNPTAFYLCASRLQEGAGYEQYFGPGTRLTVT.